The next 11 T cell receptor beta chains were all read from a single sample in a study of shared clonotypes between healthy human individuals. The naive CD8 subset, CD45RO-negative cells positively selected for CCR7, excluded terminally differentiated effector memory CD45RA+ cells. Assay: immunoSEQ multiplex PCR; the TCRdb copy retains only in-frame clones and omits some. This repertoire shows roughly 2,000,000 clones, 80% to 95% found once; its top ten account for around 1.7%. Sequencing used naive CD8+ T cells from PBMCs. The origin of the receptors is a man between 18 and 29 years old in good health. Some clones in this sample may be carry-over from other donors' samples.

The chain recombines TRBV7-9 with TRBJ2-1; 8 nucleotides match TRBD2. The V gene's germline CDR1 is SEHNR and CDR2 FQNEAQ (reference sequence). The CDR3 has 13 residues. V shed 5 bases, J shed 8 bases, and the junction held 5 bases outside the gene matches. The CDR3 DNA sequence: TGTGCCAGCAGCCCGGGAGGGATGGATGAGCAGTTCTTC. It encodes CASSPGGMDEQFF.

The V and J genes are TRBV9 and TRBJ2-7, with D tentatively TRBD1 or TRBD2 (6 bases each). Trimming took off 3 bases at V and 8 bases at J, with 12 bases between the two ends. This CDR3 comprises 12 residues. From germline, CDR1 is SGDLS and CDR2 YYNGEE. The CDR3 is CASSAGGPQQYF. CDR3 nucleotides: TGTGCCAGCAGCGCTGGGGGGCCACAGCAGTACTTC.

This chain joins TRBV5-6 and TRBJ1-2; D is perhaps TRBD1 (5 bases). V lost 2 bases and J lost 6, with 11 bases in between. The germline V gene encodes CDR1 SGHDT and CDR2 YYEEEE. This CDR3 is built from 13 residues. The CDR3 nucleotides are TGTGCCAGCAGCTTTGGGAGGGGTGATGGCTACACCTTC. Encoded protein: CASSFGRGDGYTF.

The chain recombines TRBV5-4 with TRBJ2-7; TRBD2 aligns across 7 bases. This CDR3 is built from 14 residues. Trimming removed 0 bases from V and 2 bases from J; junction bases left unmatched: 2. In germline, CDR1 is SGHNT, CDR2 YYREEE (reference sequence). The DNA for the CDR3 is TGTGCCAGCAGCTTGGTCGGGAGGACCTACGAGCAGTACTTC. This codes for CASSLVGRTYEQYF.

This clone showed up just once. The CDR3, as DNA: TGTGCCAGCAGTTTAGGCACAGAGATAGCCAGCTCTCTGCATTTT. Encoded protein: CASSLGTEIASSLHF. The chain recombines TRBV27 with TRBJ1-5; D unclear. V was shortened by 2 bases and J by 15 bases, with 23 bases between the two germline ends. Germline values: CDR1 MNHEY, CDR2 SMNVEV (reference sequence). The length of the CDR3 is 15 residues.

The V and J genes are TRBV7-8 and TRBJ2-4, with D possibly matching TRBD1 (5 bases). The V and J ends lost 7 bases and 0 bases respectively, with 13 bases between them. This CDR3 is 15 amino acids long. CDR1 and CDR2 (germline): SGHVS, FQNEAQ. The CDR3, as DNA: TGTGCCAGCATGGCAGGGCACGCAGCCAAAAACATTCAGTACTTC. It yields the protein CASMAGHAAKNIQYF. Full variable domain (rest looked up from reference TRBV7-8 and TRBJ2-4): GAGVSQSPRYKVAKRGQDVALRCDPISGHVSLFWYQQALGQGPEFLTYFQNEAQLDKSGLPSDRFFAERPEGSVSTLKIQRTQQEDSAVYLCASMAGHAAKNIQYFGAGTRLSVL.

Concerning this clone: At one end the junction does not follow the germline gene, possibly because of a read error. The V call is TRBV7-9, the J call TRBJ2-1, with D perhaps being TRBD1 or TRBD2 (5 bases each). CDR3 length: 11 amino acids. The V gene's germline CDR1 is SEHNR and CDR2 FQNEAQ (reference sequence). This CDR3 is CAVGTSGEQFF. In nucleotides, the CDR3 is TGCGCGGTGGGGACCTCTGGGGAGCAGTTCTTC.

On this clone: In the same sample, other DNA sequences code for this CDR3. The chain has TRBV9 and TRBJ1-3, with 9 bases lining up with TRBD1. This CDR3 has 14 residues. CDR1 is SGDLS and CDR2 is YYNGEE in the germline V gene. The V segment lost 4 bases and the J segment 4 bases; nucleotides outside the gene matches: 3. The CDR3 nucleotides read TGTGCCAGCAGCCCGGACAGGGGAGGAAACACCATATATTTT. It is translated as CASSPDRGGNTIYF.

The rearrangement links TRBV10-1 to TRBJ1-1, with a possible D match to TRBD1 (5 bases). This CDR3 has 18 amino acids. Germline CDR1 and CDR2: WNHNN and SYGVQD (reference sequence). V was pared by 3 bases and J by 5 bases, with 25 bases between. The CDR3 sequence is CASSDFGRPYPEGTEAFF. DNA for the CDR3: TGCGCCAGCAGTGACTTCGGCCGGCCCTACCCGGAGGGGACTGAAGCTTTCTTT.

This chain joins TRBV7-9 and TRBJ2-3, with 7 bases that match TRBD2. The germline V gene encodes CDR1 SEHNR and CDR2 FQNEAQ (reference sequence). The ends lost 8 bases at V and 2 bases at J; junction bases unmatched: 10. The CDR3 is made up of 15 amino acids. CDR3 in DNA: TGTGCCAGCTTCCGGGGGGACTTTACCACAGATACGCAGTATTTT. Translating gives CASFRGDFTTDTQYF.

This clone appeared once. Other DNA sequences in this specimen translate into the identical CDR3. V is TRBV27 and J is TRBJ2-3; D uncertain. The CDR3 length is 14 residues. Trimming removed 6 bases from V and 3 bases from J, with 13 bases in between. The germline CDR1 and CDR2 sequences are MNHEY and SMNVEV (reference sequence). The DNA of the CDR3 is TGTGCCAGCAGCCTAGGCCTAGGTACAGATACGCAGTATTTT. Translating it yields CASSLGLGTDTQYF.